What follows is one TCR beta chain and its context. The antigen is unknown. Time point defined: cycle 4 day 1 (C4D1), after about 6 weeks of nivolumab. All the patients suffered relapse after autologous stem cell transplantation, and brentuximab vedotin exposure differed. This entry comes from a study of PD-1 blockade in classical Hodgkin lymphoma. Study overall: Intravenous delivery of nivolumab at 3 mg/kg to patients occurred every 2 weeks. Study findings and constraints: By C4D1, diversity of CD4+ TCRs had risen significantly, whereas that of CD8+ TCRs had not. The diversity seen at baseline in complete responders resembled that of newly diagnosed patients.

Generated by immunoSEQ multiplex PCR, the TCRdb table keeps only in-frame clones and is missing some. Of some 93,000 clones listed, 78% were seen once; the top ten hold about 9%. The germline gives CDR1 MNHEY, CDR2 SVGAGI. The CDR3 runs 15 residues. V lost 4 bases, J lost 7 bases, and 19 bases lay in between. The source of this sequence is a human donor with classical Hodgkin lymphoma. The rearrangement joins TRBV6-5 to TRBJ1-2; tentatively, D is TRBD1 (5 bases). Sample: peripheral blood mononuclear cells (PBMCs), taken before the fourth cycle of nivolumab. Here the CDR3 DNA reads TGTGCCAGCAGTTCCATTACAGGTGTGGTTCCTGGCTACACCTTC. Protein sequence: CASSSITGVVPGYTF.